Detailed here is one T cell receptor beta chain. Germline values: CDR1 LNHDA, CDR2 SQIVND (reference sequence). The CDR3 has 20 residues. J lost 2 bases, V lost 0 bases, and 8 bases had no gene match. This sample was taken from a study of blood T cell repertoires in COVID-19. The wider study: Italy, Spain and the United States were the sources of the convalescent and acute COVID-19 samples.

Followed over time, Seattle patients had been enrolled while infection was active. Per the original data handling: Counts of nucleated cells, estimated from reference gene primer amplification, were obtained. TCRdb's table, derived via immunoSEQ multiplex PCR, lists solely in-frame clones and lacks some. Clone size and the V and J calls come from that table; the DNA yielded D and trimming. Of around 150,000 clones in the sample, roughly 90% were seen once. This chain uses TRBV19 with TRBJ2-6, with 12 bases that match TRBD1. The specimen was peripheral blood. The receptor comes from a man aged 25-40 years with COVID-19, enrolled during active disease. The CDR3 sequence: CASSIEIWGQGAAGANVLTF. The CDR3 DNA follows: TGTGCCAGTAGTATAGAGATTTGGGGACAGGGGGCGGCTGGGGCCAACGTCCTGACTTTC.